This T cell receptor (beta chain) was sequenced in a study of blood T cell repertoires in COVID-19. Study-wide background: The United States, Italy and Spain provided the acute and convalescent COVID-19 samples.

Produced via immunoSEQ multiplex PCR; TCRdb's table is partial and in-frame only. The data hold roughly 290,000 clones, with 70% to 90% observed a single time. The CDR3 extends over 13 amino acids. Per germline, CDR1 SGHRS and CDR2 YFSETQ. Trimming removed 5 bases at V and 12 bases at J, with 15 bases between. Assignment of participants to cohorts was predicated upon participant-reported clinical history. The rearrangement links TRBV5-1 to TRBJ1-6, with a tentative D call TRBD1 (6 bases). Sequences were obtained from PBMCs or T cells enriched from blood (not recorded which). The sequence derives from a middle-aged woman who had recovered from COVID-19. CDR3 protein: CASSQGGHQPLHF. The CDR3 nucleotides are TGCGCCAGCAGTCAAGGGGGTCATCAACCCCTCCACTTT.